One T cell receptor beta chain is described in this entry. Its antigen is still unknown. The data were taken from a study of shared clonotypes between healthy human individuals. Regarding the study as a whole: Genetic and exposure-history diversity was limited by the small donor number. Shared clonotypes across all four donors exceeded non-shared ones in generation probability.

Clones were sequenced by immunoSEQ multiplex PCR, and TCRdb holds only the in-frame ones, with some missing. The repertoire holds about 2.1 million clones, with roughly 95% as singletons. Naive CD8 cells lacked CD45RO, underwent positive selection for CCR7 and left out terminally differentiated effector memory CD45RA+ cells. With 0 bases clipped from V and 10 bases from J, the junction kept 11 bases outside the gene matches. Germline assignment: CDR1 PRHDT and CDR2 FYEKMQ (reference sequence). The CDR3 is 15 residues long. This receptor was identified in a man between 18 and 35 years old in good health. Some clones in this sample may be carry-over from other donors' samples. The V call is TRBV13, the J call TRBJ1-1; TRBD1 agrees at 7 bases. The sample was naive CD8+ T cells from PBMCs. The chain's CDR3 is CASSLGRGAPGGAFF. DNA for the CDR3: TGTGCCAGCAGCTTAGGCAGGGGGGCCCCAGGGGGAGCTTTCTTT.